What follows are 9 T cell receptor beta chains derived from one specimen sequenced in a study of immune evolution from preneoplasia to lung adenocarcinoma (dated by TCRdb to 2020 to 2022). The protocol used for the library was the immunoSEQ multiplex PCR assay. This is the immuneACCESS table as TCRdb keeps it, with only in-frame sequences that have V and J called. A part of the clones is gone; compared with another copy, unresolved V genes explain less than half, and the rest is unexplained. A total of approximately 7,000 clones appear in this sample, over 75% of them only once. Over 3.5% of the sample comes from the top ten. The sequencing sample was made of FFPE invasive lung adenocarcinoma tissue. The cell subset or site label for this specimen denotes: frankly invasive lung adenocarcinoma (ADC). The origin of the receptors is a person in their sixties with lung adenocarcinoma.

J is TRBJ1-1 and V is TRBV11-2; D remains unclear. Germline V CDR1 and CDR2: SGHAT, FQNNGV. This CDR3 has 12 residues. The V end lost 3 bases, the J end lost 8 bases, and 10 bases lay between the germline ends. The CDR3 nucleotides read TGTGCCAGCAGCTTGCGTGTCCAGGAAGCTTTCTTT. Its translation: CASSLRVQEAFF.

The chain recombines TRBV5-1 with TRBJ2-3; no definite D call. V was cut by 4 bases and J by 6 bases, with 12 bases left in between. The length of the CDR3 is 13 residues. Germline V lookup: CDR1 SGHRS, CDR2 YFSETQ. CDR3 coding DNA: TGCGCCAGCAGCAACCGGGTCGGGGATACGCAGTATTTT. This gives the protein CASSNRVGDTQYF.

V is TRBV29-1 and J is TRBJ2-3; no firm D call. V lost 4 bases to trimming and J lost 0 bases, with 17 bases between them. The germline CDR1 and CDR2 sequences are SQVTM and ANQGSEA. CDR3 length equals 16 residues. In DNA form, the CDR3 reads TGCAGCGTTGTTCTCGTATATGCACCGAGCACAGATACGCAGTATTTT. Its translation: CSVVLVYAPSTDTQYF.

The V gene is TRBV30, the J gene TRBJ2-1; D possibly corresponds to TRBD2 (6 bases). The germline V gene has CDR1 GTSNPN and CDR2 SVGIG (reference sequence). With 0 bases removed from V and 15 bases from J, the gap between germline ends came to 15 bases. The CDR3 has 12 residues. In nucleotides, the CDR3 is TGTGCCTGGAGTGTACCCATGACTAGACCGTTCTTC. It yields the protein CAWSVPMTRPFF.

The DNA for the CDR3 is TGTGCCAGCAGTTTAATTGGGGCAGATACGCAGTATTTT. Protein: CASSLIGADTQYF. V usage is TRBV28 and J usage is TRBJ2-3, with no clear D. The CDR3 is 13 residues long. Germline V CDR1 and CDR2: MDHEN, SYDVKM. The V gene lost 2 bases and the J gene lost 4 bases, with 7 bases spanning the gap.

The V gene is TRBV10-3, the J gene TRBJ2-1; D unclear. The germline V and J ends were trimmed by 0 bases and 6 bases, with 9 bases remaining between them. Looked up from germline, CDR1 is ENHRY and CDR2 is SYGVKD. CDR3 length: 14 amino acids. Here the CDR3 DNA reads TGTGCCATCAGTGAGTCGACTGCCTCCAATGAGCAGTTCTTC. Protein: CAISESTASNEQFF.

This clone was observed a handful of times. The chain carries TRBV7-8 and TRBJ1-5, with 8 nucleotides matching TRBD1. V lost 0 bases, J lost 3 bases, and 1 base stayed unmatched. Per the germline V gene, CDR1 is SGHVS and CDR2 is FQNEAQ. The CDR3 extends over 15 amino acids. The CDR3 DNA sequence: TGTGCCAGCAGCTTAGCGGACAGGGACAATCAGCCCCAGCATTTT. Its translation: CASSLADRDNQPQHF.

V is TRBV6-1 and J is TRBJ1-5, with D possibly matching TRBD1 (6 bases). The V end was cut by 1 base, the J end by 6 bases, with 13 bases between. CDR3 length: 15 residues. CDR1 is MNHNS, CDR2 SASEGT, per germline. The CDR3 loop reads CASSEGGRGSQPQHF. The CDR3 DNA reads as TGTGCCAGCAGTGAAGGGGGCAGGGGAAGTCAGCCCCAGCATTTT.

This rearrangement joins TRBV30 to TRBJ2-7, with no clear D. The CDR3 loop spans 10 amino acids. Trimming cost V 1 base and J 6 bases, with 4 bases left between them. Germline V gene sequence: CDR1 GTSNPN, CDR2 SVGIG (reference sequence). CDR3 sequence: CAWSDREQYF. The CDR3, as DNA: TGTGCCTGGAGTGACCGCGAGCAGTACTTC.